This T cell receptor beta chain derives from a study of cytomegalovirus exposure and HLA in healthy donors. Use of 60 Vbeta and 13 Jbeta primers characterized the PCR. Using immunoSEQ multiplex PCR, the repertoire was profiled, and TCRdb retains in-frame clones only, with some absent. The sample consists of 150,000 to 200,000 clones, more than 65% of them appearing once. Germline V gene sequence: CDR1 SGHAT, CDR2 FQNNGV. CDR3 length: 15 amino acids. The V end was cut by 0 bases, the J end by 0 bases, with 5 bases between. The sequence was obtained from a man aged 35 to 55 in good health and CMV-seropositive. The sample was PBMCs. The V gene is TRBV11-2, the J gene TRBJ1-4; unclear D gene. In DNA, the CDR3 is TGTGCCAGCAGCTTAGATGGAGCAACTAATGAAAAACTGTTTTTT. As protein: CASSLDGATNEKLFF.